The T cell receptor beta chain under discussion was sequenced for a study of shared clonotypes between healthy human individuals. Study-wide context: Serving as donors were two women and a few men, whose ages spanned 18 to 49.

Libraries were prepared by immunoSEQ multiplex PCR; TCRdb keeps only in-frame clonotypes and omits some of them. The sample lists about 2,500,000 clones; around 94% were seen once. Germline V gene sequence: CDR1 KGHSH, CDR2 LQKENI. CDR3 size: 13 residues. Between the trimmed V and J ends, which lost 5 bases and 5 bases, there was a span of 12 bases. In this sample, this clone turned up a few times. The receptor was derived from a young man in good health. The V and J genes are TRBV18 and TRBJ1-1, with unresolved D. Sample: naive CD4+ T cells sorted from blood. Subset noted: CD45RA+ positively selected. The CDR3 protein is CASSTVLRTEAFF. CDR3 coding DNA: TGTGCCAGCTCAACGGTACTTAGGACTGAAGCTTTCTTT.